The clone carrying this TCR beta chain has only a few counts. Its antigen is unknown. The sample is drawn from a study of T cells after yellow fever vaccination. Study summary: Preparation used SMART-Seq v4 Ultra Low Input for the low-cell-number fractions. Regarding the study as a whole: By day 5 rather than day 15, the secondary response had peaked, though it was weaker.

Universal primer sites and UMIs were introduced during 5'RACE template-switching synthesis of TCR cDNA. One entry per CDR3 protein results from TCRdb running MiXCR on the 5' RACE reads. Among under 550,000 distinct CDR3 sequences, 20% to 25% were seen once, and the ten largest hold about a sixth. This clonotype was obtained from a man in his late teens or twenties who received the YFV17D yellow fever vaccine. This material consisted of PBMCs, taken less than 25 days after the first yellow fever vaccination.

The CDR3 region has the DNA TGTGCCAGCAGTGAACCAGGTAATGAGCAGTTCTTC. Encoded protein: CASSEPGNEQFF. This rearrangement joins TRBV6-1 to TRBJ2-1; no clear D. Trimming stripped 2 bases from V and 7 bases from J, with 6 bases between. Looked up from germline, CDR1 is MNHNS and CDR2 is SASEGT. The CDR3 has 12 residues.